Detailed here is one T cell receptor beta chain. No antigen is known for it. Mismatch repair deficiency was confirmed in all patients, by PCR or immunohistochemistry. The data were taken from a study of PD-1 blockade in mismatch repair-deficient tumors. Study overall: Patients had about a dozen mismatch repair-deficient cancer types, all previously treated and progressing.

Notes on the study in general: Rapid post-treatment expansion, then contraction, generally preceding radiologic response, marked tumor-resident clones.

Germline CDR1 MNHNS, CDR2 SASEGT. V shed 4 bases, J shed 5 bases, and the junction held 14 bases outside the gene matches. The CDR3 spans 18 residues. The assay was immunoSEQ multiplex PCR, and TCRdb's table has in-frame clones only and misses some. The top ten clones hold roughly 23% of a sample with around 38,000 clones, roughly 80% of them seen once. The rearrangement links TRBV6-1 to TRBJ2-7; TRBD2 matches 13 bases. This sample comprised peripheral blood, obtained 4 weeks after starting pembrolizumab. This TCR was sampled from an adult with mismatch repair-deficient cancer. CDR3 amino acids: CASSGGLAGVQRTDEQYF. In DNA, the CDR3 is TGTGCCAGCAGTGGCGGACTAGCGGGAGTCCAACGTACCGACGAGCAGTACTTC.